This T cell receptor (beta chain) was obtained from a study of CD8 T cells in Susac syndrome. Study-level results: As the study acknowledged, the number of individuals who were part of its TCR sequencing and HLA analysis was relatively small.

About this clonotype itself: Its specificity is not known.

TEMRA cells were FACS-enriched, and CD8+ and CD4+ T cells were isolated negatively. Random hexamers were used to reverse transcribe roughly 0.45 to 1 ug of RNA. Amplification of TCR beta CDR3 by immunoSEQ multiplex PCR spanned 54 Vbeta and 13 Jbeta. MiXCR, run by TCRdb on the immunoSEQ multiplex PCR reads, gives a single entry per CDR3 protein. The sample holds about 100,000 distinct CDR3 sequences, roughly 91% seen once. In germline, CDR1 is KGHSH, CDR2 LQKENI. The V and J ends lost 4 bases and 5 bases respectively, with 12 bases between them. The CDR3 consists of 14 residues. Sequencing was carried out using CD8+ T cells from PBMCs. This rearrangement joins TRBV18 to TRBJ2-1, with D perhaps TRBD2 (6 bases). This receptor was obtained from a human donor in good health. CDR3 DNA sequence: TGTGCCAGCTCACTGGGGACTGGTCACAATGAGCAGTTCTTC. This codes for CASSLGTGHNEQFF.